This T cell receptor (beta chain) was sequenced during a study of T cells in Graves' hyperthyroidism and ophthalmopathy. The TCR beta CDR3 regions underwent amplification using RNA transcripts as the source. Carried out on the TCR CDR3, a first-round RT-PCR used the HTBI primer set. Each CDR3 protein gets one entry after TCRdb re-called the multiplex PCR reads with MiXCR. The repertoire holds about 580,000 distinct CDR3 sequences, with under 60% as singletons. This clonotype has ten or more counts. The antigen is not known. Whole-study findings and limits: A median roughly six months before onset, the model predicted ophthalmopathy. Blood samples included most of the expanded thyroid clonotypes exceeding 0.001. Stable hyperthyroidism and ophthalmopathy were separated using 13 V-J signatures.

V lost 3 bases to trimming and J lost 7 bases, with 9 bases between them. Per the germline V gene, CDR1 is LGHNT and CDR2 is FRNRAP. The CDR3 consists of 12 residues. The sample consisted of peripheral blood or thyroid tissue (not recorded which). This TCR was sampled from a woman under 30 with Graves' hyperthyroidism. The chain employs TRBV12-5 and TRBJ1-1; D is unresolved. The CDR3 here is CASGFGWGEAFF. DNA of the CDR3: TGTGCTAGTGGTTTTGGGTGGGGTGAAGCTTTCTTT.